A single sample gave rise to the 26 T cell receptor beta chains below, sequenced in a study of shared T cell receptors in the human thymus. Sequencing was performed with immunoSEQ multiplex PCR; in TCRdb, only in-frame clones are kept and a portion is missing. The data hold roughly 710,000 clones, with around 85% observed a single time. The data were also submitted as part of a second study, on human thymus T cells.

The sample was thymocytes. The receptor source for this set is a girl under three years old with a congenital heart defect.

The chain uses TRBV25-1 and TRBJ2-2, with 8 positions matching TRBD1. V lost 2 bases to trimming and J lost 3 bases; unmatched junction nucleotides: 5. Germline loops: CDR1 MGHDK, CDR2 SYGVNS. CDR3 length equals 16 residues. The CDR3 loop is CASSETGGSYTGELFF. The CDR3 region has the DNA TGTGCCAGCAGTGAAACAGGGGGTTCCTACACCGGGGAGCTGTTTTTT.

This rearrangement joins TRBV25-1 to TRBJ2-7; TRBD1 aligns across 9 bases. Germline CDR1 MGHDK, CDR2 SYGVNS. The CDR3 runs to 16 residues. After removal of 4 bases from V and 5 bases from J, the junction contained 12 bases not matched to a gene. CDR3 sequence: CASSGDIRDRAHEQYF. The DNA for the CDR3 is TGTGCCAGCAGTGGCGATATCCGGGACAGGGCCCACGAGCAGTACTTC.

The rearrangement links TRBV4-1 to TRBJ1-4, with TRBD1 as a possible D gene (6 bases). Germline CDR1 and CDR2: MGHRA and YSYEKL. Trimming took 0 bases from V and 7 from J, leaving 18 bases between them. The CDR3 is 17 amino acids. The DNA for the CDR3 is TGCGCCAGCAGCCAAGACATAGGGGGGGCGCCGCGTGAAAAACTGTTTTTT. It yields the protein CASSQDIGGAPREKLFF.

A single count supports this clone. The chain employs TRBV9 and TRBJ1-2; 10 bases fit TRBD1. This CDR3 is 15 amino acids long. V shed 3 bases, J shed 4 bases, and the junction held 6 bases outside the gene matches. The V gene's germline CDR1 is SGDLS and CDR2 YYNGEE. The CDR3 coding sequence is TGTGCCAGCAGCGATGCGACAGGGGGCGGCTATGGCTACACCTTC. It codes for CASSDATGGGYGYTF.

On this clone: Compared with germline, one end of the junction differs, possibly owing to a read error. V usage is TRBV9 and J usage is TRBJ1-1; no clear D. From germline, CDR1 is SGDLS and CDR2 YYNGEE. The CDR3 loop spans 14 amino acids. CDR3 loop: CASSPREMTGINVF. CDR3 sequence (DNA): TGTGCCAGCAGCCCACGCGAGATGACGGGTATAAACGTCTTT. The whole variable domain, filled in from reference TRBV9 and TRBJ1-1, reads DSGVTQTPKHLITATGQRVTLRCSPRSGDLSVYWYQQSLDQGLQFLIQYYNGEERAKGNILERFSAQQFPDLHSELNLSSLELGDSALYFCASSPREMTGINVFGQGTRLTVV.

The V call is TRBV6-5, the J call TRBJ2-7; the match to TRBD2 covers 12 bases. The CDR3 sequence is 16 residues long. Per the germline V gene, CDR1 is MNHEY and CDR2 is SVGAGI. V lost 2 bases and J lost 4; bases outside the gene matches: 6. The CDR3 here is CASSYARTSGVYEQYF. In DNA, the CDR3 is TGTGCCAGCAGTTACGCGAGGACTAGCGGGGTTTACGAGCAGTACTTC.

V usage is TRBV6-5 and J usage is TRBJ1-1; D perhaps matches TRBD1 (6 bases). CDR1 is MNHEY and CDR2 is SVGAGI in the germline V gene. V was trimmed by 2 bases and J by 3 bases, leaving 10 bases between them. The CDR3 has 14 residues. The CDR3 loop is CASSYQQGYTEAFF. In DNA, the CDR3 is TGTGCCAGCAGTTACCAACAGGGATACACTGAAGCTTTCTTT.

The DNA for the CDR3 is TGTGCCAGCAGTTTAACGGACAGGCCAGAAATGAAGTATTCACCCCTCCACTTT. The encoded protein is CASSLTDRPEMKYSPLHF. The chain joins TRBV27 to TRBJ1-6; 7 bases are a match to TRBD1. This CDR3 has 18 residues. Germline CDR1 is MNHEY and CDR2 is SMNVEV (reference sequence). The V gene end was trimmed by 2 bases and the J gene end by 8 bases; junction bases not matched to a gene: 15.

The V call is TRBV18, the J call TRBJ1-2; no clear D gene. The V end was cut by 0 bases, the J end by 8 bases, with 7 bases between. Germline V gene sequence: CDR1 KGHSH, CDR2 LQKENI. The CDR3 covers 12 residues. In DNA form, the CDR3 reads TGTGCCAGCTCACCACCAGTCGGGGGCTACACCTTC. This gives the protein CASSPPVGGYTF.

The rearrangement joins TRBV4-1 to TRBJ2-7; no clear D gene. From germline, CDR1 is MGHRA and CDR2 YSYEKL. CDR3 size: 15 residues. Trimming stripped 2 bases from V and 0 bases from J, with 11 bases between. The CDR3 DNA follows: TGCGCCAGCAGCCAACGATCAGCGAACTCCTACGAGCAGTACTTC. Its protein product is CASSQRSANSYEQYF.

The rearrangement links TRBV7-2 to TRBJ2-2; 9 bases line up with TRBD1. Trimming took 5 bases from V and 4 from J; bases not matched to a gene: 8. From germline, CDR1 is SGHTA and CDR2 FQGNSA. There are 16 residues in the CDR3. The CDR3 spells CASSIPGQGLTGELFF. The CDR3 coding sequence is TGTGCCAGCAGCATACCGGGACAGGGCCTCACCGGGGAGCTGTTTTTT.

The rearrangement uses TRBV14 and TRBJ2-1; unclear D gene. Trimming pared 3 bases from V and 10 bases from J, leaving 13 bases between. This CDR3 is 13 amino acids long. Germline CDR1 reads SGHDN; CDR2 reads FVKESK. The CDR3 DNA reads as TGTGCCAGCAGCCAGGTGGTGTGGGCAGAGCAGTTCTTC. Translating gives CASSQVVWAEQFF.

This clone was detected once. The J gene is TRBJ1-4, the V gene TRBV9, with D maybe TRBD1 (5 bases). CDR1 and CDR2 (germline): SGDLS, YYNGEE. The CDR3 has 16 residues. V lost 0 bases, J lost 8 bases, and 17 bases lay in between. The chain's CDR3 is CASSVGQESEGEKLFF. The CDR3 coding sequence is TGTGCCAGCAGCGTAGGGCAGGAATCGGAGGGGGAAAAACTGTTTTTT.

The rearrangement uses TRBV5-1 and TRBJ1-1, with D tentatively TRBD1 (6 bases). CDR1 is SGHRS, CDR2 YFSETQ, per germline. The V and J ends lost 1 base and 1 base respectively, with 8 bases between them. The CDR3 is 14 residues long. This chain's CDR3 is CASSLTGPNTEAFF. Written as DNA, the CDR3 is TGCGCCAGCAGCTTGACAGGGCCGAACACTGAAGCTTTCTTT.

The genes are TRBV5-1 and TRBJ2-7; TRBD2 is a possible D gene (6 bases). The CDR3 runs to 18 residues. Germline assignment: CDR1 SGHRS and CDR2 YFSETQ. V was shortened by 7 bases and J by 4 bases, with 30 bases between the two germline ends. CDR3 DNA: TGCGCCAGCGCTGTTCGTGGACTAAGGGGTTACCTCGGGTACGAGCAGTACTTC. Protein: CASAVRGLRGYLGYEQYF.

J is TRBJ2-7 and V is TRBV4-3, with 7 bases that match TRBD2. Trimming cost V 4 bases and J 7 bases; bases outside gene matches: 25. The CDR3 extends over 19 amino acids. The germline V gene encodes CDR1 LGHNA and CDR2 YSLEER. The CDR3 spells CASSPEYVERDSYEQEQYF. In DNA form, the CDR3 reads TGCGCCAGCAGCCCCGAATACGTCGAGCGGGATTCCTACGAGCAAGAGCAGTACTTC.

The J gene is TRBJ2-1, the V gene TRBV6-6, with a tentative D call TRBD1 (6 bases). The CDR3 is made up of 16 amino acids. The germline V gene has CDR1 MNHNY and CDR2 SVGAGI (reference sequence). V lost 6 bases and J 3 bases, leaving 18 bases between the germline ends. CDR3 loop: CASRREGDTNYNEQFF. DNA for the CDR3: TGTGCCAGCAGGCGCGAAGGGGACACAAACTACAATGAGCAGTTCTTC.

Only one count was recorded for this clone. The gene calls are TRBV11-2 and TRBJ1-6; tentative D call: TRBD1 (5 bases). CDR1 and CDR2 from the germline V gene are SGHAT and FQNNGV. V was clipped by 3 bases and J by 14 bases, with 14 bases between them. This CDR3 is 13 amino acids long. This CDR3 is CASSFRTKFALHF. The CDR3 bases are TGTGCCAGCAGCTTTCGGACAAAGTTCGCCCTCCACTTT.

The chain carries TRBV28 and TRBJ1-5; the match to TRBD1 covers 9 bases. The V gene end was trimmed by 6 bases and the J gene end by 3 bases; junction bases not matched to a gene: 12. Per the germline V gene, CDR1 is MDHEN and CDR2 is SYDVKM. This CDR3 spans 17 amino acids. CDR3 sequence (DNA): TGTGCCAGCAGGGGGACAGGGACTTTTAGGGACAATCAGCCCCAGCATTTT. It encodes CASRGTGTFRDNQPQHF.

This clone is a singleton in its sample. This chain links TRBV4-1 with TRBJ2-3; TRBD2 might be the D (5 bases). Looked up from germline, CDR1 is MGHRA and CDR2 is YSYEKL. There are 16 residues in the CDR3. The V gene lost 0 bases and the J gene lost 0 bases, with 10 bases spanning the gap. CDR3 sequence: CASSQEQAASTDTQYF. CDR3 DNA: TGCGCCAGCAGCCAAGAGCAAGCGGCTAGCACAGATACGCAGTATTTT.

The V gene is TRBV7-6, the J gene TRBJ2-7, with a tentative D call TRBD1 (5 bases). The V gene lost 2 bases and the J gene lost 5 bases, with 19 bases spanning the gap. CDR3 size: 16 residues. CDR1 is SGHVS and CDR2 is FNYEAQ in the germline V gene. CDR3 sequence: CASSLRHRTSENEQYF. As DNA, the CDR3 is TGTGCCAGCAGCTTACGCCACAGGACAAGTGAGAACGAGCAGTACTTC.

CDR3 in amino acids: CASSPLSGGAETQYF. The CDR3 nucleotides are TGTGCCAGCAGTCCCCTTAGCGGGGGGGCGGAGACCCAGTACTTC. The V gene is TRBV11-2, the J gene TRBJ2-5, with 11 bases matching TRBD2. The CDR3 is 15 residues long. Germline V gene sequence: CDR1 SGHAT, CDR2 FQNNGV. The junction had 8 bases not matched to a gene; V was cut back by 6 bases and J by 5 bases.

Here the CDR3 DNA reads TGTGCCAGCAGCCAAGAAAGGGACACCTACTACGAGCAGTACTTC. It encodes CASSQERDTYYEQYF. The chain uses TRBV7-2 and TRBJ2-7; a possible D gene is TRBD1 (6 bases). This CDR3 contains 15 residues. The germline V gene encodes CDR1 SGHTA and CDR2 FQGNSA. Trimming took off 5 bases at V and 3 bases at J, with 17 bases between the two ends.

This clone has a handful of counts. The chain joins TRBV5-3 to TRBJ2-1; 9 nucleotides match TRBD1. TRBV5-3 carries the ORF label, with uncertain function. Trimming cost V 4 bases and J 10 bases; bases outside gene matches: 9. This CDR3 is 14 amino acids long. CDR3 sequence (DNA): TGTGCCAGAAGCCGTCCACAGGGGGCGGCGGAGCAGTTCTTC. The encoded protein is CARSRPQGAAEQFF.

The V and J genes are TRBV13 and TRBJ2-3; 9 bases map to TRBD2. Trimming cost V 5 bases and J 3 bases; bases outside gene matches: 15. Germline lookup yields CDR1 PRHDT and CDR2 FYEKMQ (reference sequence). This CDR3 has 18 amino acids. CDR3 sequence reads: CASSLPVVAGEETDTQYF. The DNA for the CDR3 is TGTGCCAGCAGCCTTCCCGTCGTAGCGGGGGAGGAGACAGATACGCAGTATTTT.

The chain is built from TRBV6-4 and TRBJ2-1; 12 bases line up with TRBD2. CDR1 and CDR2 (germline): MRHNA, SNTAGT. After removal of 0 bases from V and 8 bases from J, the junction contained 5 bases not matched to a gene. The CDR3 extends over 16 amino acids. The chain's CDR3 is CASSDSPSGGAHEQFF. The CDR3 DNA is TGTGCCAGCAGTGACTCTCCTAGCGGGGGGGCCCATGAGCAGTTCTTC.